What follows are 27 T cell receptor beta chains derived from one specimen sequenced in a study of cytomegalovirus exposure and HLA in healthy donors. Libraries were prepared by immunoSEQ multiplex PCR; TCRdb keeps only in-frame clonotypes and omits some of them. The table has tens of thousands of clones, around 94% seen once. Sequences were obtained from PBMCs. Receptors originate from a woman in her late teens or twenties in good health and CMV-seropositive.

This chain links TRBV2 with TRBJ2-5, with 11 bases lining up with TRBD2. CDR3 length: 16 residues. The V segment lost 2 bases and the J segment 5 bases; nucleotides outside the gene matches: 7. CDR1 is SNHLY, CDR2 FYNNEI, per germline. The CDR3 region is CASSERSGRARETQYF. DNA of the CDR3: TGTGCCAGCAGTGAACGTAGCGGGAGGGCCCGCGAGACCCAGTACTTC.

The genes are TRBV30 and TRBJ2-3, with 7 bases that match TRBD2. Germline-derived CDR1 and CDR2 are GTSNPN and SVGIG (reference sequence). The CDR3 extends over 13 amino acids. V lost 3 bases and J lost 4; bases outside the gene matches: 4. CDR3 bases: TGTGCCTGGAGGGGGACTATGGCAGATACGCAGTATTTT. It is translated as CAWRGTMADTQYF.

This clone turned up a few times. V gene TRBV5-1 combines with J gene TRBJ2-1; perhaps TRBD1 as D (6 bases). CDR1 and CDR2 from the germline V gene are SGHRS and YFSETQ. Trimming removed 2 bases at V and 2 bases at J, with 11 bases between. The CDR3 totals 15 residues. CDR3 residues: CASSLGGVAYNEQFF. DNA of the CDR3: TGCGCCAGCAGCTTAGGGGGAGTAGCCTACAATGAGCAGTTCTTC.

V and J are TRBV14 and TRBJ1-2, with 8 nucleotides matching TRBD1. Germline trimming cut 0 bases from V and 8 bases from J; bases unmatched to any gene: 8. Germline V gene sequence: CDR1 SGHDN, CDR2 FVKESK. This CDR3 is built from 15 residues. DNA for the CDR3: TGTGCCAGCAGCCAAGAAGCCGGGACAGGTTACGGCTACACCTTC. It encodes CASSQEAGTGYGYTF.

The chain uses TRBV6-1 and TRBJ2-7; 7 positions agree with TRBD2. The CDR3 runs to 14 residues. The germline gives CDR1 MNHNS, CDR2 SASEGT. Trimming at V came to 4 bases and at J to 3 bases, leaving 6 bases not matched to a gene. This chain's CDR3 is CASSVLAESYEQYF. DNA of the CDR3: TGTGCCAGCAGTGTTCTAGCGGAGAGCTACGAGCAGTACTTC.

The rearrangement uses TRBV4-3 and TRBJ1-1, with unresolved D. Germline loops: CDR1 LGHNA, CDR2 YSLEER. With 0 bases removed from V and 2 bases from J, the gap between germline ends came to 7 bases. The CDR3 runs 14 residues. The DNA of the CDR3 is TGCGCCAGCAGCCAAGATGGTGGCAACACTGAAGCTTTCTTT. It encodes CASSQDGGNTEAFF.

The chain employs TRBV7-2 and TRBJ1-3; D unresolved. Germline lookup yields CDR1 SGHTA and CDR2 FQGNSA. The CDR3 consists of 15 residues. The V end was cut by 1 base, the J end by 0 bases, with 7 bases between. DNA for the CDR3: TGTGCCAGCAGCTTAGACGGTAGCTCTGGAAACACCATATATTTT. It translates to CASSLDGSSGNTIYF. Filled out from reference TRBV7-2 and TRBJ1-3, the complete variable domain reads GAGVSQSPSNKVTEKGKDVELRCDPISGHTALYWYRQSLGQGLEFLIYFQGNSAPDKSGLPSDRFSAERTGGSVSTLTIQRTQQEDSAVYLCASSLDGSSGNTIYFGEGSWLTVV.

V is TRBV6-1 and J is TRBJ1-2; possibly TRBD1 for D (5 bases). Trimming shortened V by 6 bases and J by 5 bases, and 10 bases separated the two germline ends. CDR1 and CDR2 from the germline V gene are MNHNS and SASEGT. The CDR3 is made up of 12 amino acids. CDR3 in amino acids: CASSYRTYGYTF. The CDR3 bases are TGTGCCAGCAGCTACAGGACATATGGCTACACCTTC.

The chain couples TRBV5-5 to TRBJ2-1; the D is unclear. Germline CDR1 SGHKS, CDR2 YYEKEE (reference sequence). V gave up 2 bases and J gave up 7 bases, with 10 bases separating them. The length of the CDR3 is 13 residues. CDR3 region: CASSFDWLNEQFF. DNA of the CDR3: TGTGCCAGCAGCTTCGACTGGTTAAATGAGCAGTTCTTC.

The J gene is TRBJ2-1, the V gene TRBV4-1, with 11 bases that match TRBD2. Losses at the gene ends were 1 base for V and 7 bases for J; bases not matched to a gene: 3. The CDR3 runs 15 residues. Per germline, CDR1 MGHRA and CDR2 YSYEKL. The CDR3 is CASSQAASGGNEQFF. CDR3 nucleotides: TGCGCCAGCAGCCAAGCAGCTAGCGGGGGGAATGAGCAGTTCTTC.

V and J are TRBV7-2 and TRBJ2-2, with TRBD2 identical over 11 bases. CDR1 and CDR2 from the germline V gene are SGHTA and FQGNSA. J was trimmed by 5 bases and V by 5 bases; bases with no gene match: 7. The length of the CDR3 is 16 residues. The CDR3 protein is CASSPTSGGRTGELFF. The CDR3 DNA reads TGTGCCAGCAGCCCTACTAGCGGGGGTAGAACCGGGGAGCTGTTTTTT. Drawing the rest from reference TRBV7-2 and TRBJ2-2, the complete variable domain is GAGVSQSPSNKVTEKGKDVELRCDPISGHTALYWYRQSLGQGLEFLIYFQGNSAPDKSGLPSDRFSAERTGGSVSTLTIQRTQQEDSAVYLCASSPTSGGRTGELFFGEGSRLTVL.

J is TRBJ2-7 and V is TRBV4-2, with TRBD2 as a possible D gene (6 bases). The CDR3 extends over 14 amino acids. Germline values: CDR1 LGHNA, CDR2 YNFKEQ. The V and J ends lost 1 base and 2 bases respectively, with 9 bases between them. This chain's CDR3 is CASSQVTGAYEQYF. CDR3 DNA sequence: TGTGCCAGCAGCCAAGTTACGGGGGCCTACGAGCAGTACTTC.

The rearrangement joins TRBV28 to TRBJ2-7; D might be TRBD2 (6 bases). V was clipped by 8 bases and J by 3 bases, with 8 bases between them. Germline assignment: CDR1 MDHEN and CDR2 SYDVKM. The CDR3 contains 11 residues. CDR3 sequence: CASGAGYEQYF. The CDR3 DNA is TGTGCCAGCGGAGCGGGCTACGAGCAGTACTTC.

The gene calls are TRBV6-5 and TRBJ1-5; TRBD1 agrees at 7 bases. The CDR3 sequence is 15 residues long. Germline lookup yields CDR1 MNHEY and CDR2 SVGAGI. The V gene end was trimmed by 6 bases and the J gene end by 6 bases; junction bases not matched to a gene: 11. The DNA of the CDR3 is TGTGCCAGCAGCACGAGAGGGGGCGTCGGTCAGCCCCAGCATTTT. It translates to CASSTRGGVGQPQHF.

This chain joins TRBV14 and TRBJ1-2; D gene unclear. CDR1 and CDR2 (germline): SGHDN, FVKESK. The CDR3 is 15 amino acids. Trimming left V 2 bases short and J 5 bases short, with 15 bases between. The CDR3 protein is CASSQWTGGEYGYTF. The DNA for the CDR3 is TGTGCCAGCAGCCAATGGACCGGCGGGGAGTATGGCTACACCTTC.

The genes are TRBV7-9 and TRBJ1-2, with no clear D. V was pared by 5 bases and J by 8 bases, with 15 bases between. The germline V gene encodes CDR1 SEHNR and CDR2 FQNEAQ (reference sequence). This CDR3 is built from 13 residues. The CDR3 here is CASSVEEGNGYTF. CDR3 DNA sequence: TGTGCCAGCAGCGTAGAGGAGGGAAACGGCTACACCTTC. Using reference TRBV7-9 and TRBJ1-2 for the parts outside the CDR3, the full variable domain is DTGVSQNPRHKITKRGQNVTFRCDPISEHNRLYWYRQTLGQGPEFLTYFQNEAQLEKSRLLSDRFSAERPKGSFSTLEIQRTEQGDSAMYLCASSVEEGNGYTFGSGTRLTVV.

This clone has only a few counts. CDR3 nucleotides: TGCGCCAGCAGCCTAGGACAGGGGGCAACCTACGAGCAGTACTTC. Its protein is CASSLGQGATYEQYF. The rearrangement joins TRBV4-1 to TRBJ2-7, with 11 positions matching TRBD1. V was clipped by 4 bases and J by 2 bases; unmatched bases: 4. From germline, CDR1 is MGHRA and CDR2 YSYEKL. The CDR3 is 15 amino acids.

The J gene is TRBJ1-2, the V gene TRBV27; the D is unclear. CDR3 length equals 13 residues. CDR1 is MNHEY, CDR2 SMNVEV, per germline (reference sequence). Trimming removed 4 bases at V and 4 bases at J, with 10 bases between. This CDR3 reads CASSSSGFYGYTF. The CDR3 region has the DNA TGTGCCAGCAGTTCCTCCGGGTTCTATGGCTACACCTTC.

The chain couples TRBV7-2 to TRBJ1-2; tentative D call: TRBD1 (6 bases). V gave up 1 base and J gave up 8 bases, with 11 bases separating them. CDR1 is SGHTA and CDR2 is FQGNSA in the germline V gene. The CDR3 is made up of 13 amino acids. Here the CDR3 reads CASSLGRGGGYTF. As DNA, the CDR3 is TGTGCCAGCAGCTTAGGCAGGGGTGGCGGCTACACCTTC.

The CDR3 DNA reads TGTGCCAGCAGTGAAGGGCGGGGTAATGAAAAACTGTTTTTT. Translated: CASSEGRGNEKLFF. The rearrangement joins TRBV6-1 to TRBJ1-4; D is ambiguous. The CDR3 loop spans 14 amino acids. V lost 1 base, J lost 4 bases, and 7 bases lay in between. The germline CDR1 and CDR2 sequences are MNHNS and SASEGT.

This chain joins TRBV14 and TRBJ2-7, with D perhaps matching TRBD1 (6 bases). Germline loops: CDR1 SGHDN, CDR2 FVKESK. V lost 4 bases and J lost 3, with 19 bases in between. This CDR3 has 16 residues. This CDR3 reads CASSPLAGDGGYEQYF. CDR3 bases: TGTGCCAGCAGCCCCTTAGCAGGGGATGGGGGCTACGAGCAGTACTTC.

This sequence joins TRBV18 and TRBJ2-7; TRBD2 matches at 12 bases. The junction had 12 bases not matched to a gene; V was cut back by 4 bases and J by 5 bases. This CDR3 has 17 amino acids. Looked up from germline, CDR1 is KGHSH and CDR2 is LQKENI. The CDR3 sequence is CASSLTGLAGPGDEQYF. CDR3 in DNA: TGTGCCAGCTCACTGACAGGACTAGCGGGGCCCGGGGACGAGCAGTACTTC. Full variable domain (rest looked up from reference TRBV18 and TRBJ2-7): NAGVMQNPRHLVRRRGQEARLRCSPMKGHSHVYWYRQLPEEGLKFMVYLQKENIIDESGMPKERFSAEFPKEGPSILRIQQVVRGDSAAYFCASSLTGLAGPGDEQYFGPGTRLTVT.

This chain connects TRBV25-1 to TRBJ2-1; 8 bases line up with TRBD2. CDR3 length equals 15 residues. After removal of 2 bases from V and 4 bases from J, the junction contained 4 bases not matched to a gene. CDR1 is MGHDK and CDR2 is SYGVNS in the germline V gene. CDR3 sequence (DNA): TGTGCCAGCAGTGAAGCGGGAGGATCATACAATGAGCAGTTCTTC. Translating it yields CASSEAGGSYNEQFF.

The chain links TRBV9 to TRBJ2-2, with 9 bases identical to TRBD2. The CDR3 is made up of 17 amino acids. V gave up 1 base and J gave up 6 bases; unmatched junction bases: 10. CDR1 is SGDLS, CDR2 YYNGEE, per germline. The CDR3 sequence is CASSVIIAGGTAGELFF. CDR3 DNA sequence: TGTGCCAGCAGCGTAATAATCGCGGGGGGGACGGCCGGGGAGCTGTTTTTT.

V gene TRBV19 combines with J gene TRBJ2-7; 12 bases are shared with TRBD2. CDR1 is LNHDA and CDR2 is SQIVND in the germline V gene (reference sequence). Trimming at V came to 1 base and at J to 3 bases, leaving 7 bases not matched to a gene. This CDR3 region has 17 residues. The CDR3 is CASSIALSTSGSYEQYF. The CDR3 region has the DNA TGTGCCAGTAGTATAGCCCTCTCGACTAGCGGGAGCTACGAGCAGTACTTC. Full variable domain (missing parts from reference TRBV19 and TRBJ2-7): DGGITQSPKYLFRKEGQNVTLSCEQNLNHDAMYWYRQDPGQGLRLIYYSQIVNDFQKGDIAEGYSVSREKKESFPLTVTSAQKNPTAFYLCASSIALSTSGSYEQYFGPGTRLTVT.

The DNA of the CDR3 is TGTGCCAGCAGCGTAGACCGAGGGTGGAATGAAAAACTGTTTTTT. It encodes CASSVDRGWNEKLFF. The chain links TRBV9 to TRBJ1-4; D gene unclear. The CDR3 totals 15 residues. The V and J ends lost 0 bases and 5 bases respectively, with 11 bases between them. The germline V gene encodes CDR1 SGDLS and CDR2 YYNGEE. The full variable domain, rest sourced from reference TRBV9 and TRBJ1-4, is DSGVTQTPKHLITATGQRVTLRCSPRSGDLSVYWYQQSLDQGLQFLIQYYNGEERAKGNILERFSAQQFPDLHSELNLSSLELGDSALYFCASSVDRGWNEKLFFGSGTQLSVL.

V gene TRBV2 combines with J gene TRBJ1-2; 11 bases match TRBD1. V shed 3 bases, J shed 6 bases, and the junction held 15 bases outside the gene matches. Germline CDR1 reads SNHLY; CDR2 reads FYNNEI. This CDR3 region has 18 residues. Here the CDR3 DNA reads TGTGCCAGCAGTGATCCGGGGGACAGGGGGGAAAGGGTGGATGGCTACACCTTC. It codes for CASSDPGDRGERVDGYTF.